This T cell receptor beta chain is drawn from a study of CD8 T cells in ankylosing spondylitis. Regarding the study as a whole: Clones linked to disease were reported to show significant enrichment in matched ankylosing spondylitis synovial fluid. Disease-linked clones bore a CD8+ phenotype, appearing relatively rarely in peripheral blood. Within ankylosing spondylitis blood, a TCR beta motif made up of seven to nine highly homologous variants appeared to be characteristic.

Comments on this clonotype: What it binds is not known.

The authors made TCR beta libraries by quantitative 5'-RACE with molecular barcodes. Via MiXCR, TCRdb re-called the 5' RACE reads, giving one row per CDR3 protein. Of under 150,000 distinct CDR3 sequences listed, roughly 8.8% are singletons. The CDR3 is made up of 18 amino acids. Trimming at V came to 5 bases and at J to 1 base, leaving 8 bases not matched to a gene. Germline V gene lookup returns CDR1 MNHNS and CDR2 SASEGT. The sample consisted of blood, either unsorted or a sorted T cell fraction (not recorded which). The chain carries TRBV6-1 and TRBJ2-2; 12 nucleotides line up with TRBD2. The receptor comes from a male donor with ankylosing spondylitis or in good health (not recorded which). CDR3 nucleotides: TGTGCCAGCAGTAGAAGTCTAGCGGGAGGGATGAACACCGGGGAGCTGTTTTTT. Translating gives CASSRSLAGGMNTGELFF.